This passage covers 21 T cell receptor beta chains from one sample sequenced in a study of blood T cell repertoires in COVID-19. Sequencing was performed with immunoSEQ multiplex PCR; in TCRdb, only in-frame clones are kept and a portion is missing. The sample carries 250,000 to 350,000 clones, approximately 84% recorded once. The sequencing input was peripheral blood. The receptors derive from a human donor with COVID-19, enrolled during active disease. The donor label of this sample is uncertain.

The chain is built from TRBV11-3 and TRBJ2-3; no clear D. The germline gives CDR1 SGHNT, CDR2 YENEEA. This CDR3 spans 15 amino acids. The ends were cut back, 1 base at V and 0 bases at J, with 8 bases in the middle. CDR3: CASSLGRSSTDTQYF. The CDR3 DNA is TGTGCCAGCAGCTTAGGGCGGAGTAGCACAGATACGCAGTATTTT. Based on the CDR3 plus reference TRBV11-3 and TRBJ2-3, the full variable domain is EAGVVQSPRYKIIEKKQPVAFWCNPISGHNTLYWYLQNLGQGPELLIRYENEEAVDDSQLPKDRFSAERLKGVDSTLKIQPAELGDSAVYLCASSLGRSSTDTQYFGPGTRLTVL.

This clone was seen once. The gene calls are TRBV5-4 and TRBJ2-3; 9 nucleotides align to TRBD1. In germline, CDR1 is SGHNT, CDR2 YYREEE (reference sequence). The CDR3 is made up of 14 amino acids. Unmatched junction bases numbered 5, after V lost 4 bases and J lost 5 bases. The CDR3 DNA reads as TGTGCCAGCAGCGTGGGACAGGGCGAAGATACGCAGTATTTT. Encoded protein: CASSVGQGEDTQYF. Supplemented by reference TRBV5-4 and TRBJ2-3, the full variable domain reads ETGVTQSPTHLIKTRGQQVTLRCSSQSGHNTVSWYQQALGQGPQFIFQYYREEENGRGNFPPRFSGLQFPNYSSELNVNALELDDSALYLCASSVGQGEDTQYFGPGTRLTVL.

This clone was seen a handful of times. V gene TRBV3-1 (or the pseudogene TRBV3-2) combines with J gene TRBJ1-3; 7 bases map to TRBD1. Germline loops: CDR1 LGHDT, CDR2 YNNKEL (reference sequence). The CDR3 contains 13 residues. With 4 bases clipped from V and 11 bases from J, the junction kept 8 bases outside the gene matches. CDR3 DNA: TGTGCCAGCAGCCCCCAGCGACAGGGCGCCATATATTTT. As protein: CASSPQRQGAIYF.

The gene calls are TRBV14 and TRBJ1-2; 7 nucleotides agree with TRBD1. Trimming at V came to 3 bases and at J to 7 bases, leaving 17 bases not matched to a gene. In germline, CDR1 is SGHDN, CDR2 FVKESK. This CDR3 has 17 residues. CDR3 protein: CASSHAPSQGGAGGYTF. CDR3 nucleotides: TGTGCCAGCAGCCACGCCCCCTCCCAAGGGGGCGCGGGTGGCTACACCTTC. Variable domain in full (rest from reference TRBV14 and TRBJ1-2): EAGVTQFPSHSVIEKGQTVTLRCDPISGHDNLYWYRRVMGKEIKFLLHFVKESKQDESGMPNNRFLAERTGGTYSTLKVQPAELEDSGVYFCASSHAPSQGGAGGYTFGSGTRLTVV.

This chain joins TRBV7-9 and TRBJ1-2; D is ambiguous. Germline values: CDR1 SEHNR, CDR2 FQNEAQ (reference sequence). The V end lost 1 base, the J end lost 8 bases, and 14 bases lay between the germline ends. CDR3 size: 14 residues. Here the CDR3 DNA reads TGTGCCAGCAGCTTAGTTAACGTTCAGAAAGGCTACACCTTC. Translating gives CASSLVNVQKGYTF.

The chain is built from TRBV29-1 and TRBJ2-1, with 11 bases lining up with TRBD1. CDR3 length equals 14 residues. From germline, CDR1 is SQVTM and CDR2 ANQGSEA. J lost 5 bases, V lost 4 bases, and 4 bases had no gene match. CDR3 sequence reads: CSVGGQGADNEQFF. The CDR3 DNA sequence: TGCAGCGTTGGTGGACAGGGGGCCGACAATGAGCAGTTCTTC.

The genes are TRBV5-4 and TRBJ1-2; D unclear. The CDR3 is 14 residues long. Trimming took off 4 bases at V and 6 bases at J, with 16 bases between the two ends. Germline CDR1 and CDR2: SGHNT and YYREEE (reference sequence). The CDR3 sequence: CASSGGGWDDGYTF. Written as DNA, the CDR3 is TGTGCCAGCAGCGGAGGTGGTTGGGATGATGGCTACACCTTC.

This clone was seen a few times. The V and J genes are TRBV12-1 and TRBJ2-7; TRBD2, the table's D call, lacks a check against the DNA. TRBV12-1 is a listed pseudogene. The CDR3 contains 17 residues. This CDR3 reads CASSFFLLAESTYEQYF. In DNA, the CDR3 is TGTGCCAGCAGCTTTTTTCTCCTAGCGGAATCCACTTACGAGCAGTACTTC.

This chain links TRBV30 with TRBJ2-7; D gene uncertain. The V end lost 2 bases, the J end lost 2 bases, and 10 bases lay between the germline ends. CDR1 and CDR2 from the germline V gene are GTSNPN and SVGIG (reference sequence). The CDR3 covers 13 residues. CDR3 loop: CAWSRGSTYEQYF. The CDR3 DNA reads TGTGCCTGGAGTCGCGGCAGTACCTACGAGCAGTACTTC. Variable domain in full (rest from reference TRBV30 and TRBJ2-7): SQTIHQWPATLVQPVGSPLSLECTVEGTSNPNLYWYRQAAGRGLQLLFYSVGIGQISSEVPQNLSASRPQDRQFILSSKKLLLSDSGFYLCAWSRGSTYEQYFGPGTRLTVT.

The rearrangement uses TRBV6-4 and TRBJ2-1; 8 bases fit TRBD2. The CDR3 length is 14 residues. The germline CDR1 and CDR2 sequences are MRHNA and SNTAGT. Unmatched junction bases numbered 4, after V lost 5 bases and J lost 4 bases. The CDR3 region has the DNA TGTGCCAGCAGTAGAGCGGGAGAGTACAATGAGCAGTTCTTC. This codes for CASSRAGEYNEQFF.

In DNA form, the CDR3 reads TGTGCCAGCAGTTTCGTGGGGAGGGCCTACGAGCAGTACTTC. It translates to CASSFVGRAYEQYF. This chain uses TRBV28 with TRBJ2-7; 7 bases line up with TRBD2. The CDR3 extends over 14 amino acids. J gave up 2 bases and V 3 bases, and 4 bases lay outside the gene matches. The germline V gene has CDR1 MDHEN and CDR2 SYDVKM.

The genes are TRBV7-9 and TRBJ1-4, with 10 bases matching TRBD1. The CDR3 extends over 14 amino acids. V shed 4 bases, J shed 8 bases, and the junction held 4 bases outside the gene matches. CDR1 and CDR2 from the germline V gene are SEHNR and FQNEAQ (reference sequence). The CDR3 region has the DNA TGTGCCAGCAGCTCTGACAGGGGGCAAGAAAAACTGTTTTTT. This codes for CASSSDRGQEKLFF. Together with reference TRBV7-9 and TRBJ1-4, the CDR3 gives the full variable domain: DTGVSQNPRHKITKRGQNVTFRCDPISEHNRLYWYRQTLGQGPEFLTYFQNEAQLEKSRLLSDRFSAERPKGSFSTLEIQRTEQGDSAMYLCASSSDRGQEKLFFGSGTQLSVL.

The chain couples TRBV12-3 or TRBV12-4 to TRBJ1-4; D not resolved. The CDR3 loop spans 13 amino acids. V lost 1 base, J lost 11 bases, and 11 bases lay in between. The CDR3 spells CASSLGWERKLFF. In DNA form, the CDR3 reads TGTGCCAGCAGTTTAGGTTGGGAGCGGAAACTGTTTTTT.

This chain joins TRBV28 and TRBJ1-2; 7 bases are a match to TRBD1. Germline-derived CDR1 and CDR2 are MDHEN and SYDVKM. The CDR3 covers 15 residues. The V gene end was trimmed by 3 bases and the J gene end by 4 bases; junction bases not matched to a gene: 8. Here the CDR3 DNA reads TGTGCCAGCAGTTTCACAAGGACAGGCCTCTATGGCTACACCTTC. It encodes CASSFTRTGLYGYTF.

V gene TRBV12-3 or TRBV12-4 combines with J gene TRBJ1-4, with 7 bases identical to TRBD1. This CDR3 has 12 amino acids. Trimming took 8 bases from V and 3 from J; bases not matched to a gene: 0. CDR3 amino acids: CASGTANEKLFF. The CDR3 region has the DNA TGTGCCAGCGGGACAGCTAATGAAAAACTGTTTTTT.

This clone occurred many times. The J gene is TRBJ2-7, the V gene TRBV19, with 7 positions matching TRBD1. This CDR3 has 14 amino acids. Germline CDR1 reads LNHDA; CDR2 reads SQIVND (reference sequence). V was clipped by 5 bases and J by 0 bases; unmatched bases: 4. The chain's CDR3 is CASSSTGNSYEQYF. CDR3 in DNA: TGTGCCAGTAGTTCGACAGGGAACTCCTACGAGCAGTACTTC.

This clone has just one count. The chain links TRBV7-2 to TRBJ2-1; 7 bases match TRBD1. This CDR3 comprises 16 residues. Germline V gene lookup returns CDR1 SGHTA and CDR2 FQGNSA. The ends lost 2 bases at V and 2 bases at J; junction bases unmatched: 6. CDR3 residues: CASSLSSGQAYNEQFF. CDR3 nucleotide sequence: TGTGCCAGCAGCTTAAGTTCAGGACAGGCCTACAATGAGCAGTTCTTC.

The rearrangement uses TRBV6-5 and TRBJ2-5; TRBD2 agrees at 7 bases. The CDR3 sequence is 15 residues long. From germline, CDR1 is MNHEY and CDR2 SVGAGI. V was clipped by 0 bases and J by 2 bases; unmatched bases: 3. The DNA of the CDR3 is TGTGCCAGCAGTTACTCAGGGACTACTCAAGAGACCCAGTACTTC. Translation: CASSYSGTTQETQYF.

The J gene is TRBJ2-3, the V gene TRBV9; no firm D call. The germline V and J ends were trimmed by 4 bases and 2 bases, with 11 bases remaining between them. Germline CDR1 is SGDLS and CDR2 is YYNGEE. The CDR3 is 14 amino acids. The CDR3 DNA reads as TGTGCCAGCAGCCCCCCAGGTTACACAGATACGCAGTATTTT. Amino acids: CASSPPGYTDTQYF.

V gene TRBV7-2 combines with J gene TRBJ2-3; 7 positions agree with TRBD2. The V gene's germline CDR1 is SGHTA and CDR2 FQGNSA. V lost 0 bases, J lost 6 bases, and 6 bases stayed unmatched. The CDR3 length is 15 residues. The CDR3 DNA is TGTGCCAGCAGCTTAGCGGGAGGGGCGGGTGATACGCAGTATTTT. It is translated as CASSLAGGAGDTQYF.

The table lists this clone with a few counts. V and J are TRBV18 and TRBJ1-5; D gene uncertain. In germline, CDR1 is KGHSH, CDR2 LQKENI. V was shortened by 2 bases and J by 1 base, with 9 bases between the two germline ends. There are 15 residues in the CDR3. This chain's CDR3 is CASSPAEGSNQPQHF. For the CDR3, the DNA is TGTGCCAGCTCACCAGCGGAGGGAAGCAATCAGCCCCAGCATTTT.